This T cell receptor (beta chain) is drawn from a study of T cell repertoires in cytomegalovirus infection. General observations from the study: Dominating the ex vivo response were HLA-C-restricted CMV-specific TCR beta clonotypes.

The V and J ends lost 3 bases and 3 bases, in that order; junction bases with no gene match: 7. The CDR3 totals 15 residues. CDR1 SGHVS and CDR2 FNYEAQ come from the germline V gene. This clonotype was detected a few times. Its antigen is unidentified. TCRdb itself ran the reads through MiXCR, one entry per CDR3 protein. The sample shows under 200,000 distinct CDR3 sequences, about a fifth of them seen only once. The chain joins TRBV7-6 to TRBJ2-7, with 8 positions matching TRBD1. The sample was CD8+ T cells from cultured PBMCs, taken from culture after CMV antigen stimulation. This sequence was found in a human donor in good health (CMV status not recorded). Some clones in this sample may be carry-over from other donors' samples. CDR3 DNA: TGTGCCAGCAGCTTCGATCGGGACAGGTTCTACGAGCAGTACTTC. It codes for CASSFDRDRFYEQYF.